The subject of this entry is one T cell receptor beta chain. This record comes from a study of blood T cell repertoires in COVID-19. The overall study: Sites in the United States, Italy and Spain provided acute and convalescent COVID-19 samples.

J lost 4 bases, V lost 5 bases, and 7 bases had no gene match. This CDR3 spans 17 amino acids. The V gene's germline CDR1 is LNHDA and CDR2 SQIVND (reference sequence). Original processing notes: Nucleated cell counts were estimated from reference gene primer amplification. Assay: immunoSEQ multiplex PCR; the TCRdb copy retains only in-frame clones and omits some. That table is the source of V, J and clone size, and D and trimming were worked out from the DNA. The sample has some 250,000 clones, around 89% seen once. Sequenced sample: PBMCs or T cells enriched from blood (not recorded which). The chain is built from TRBV19 and TRBJ2-2; 13 nucleotides agree with TRBD2. The sequence derives from a man between 40 and 49 years old who had recovered from COVID-19. The CDR3 DNA reads TGTGCCAGTAGTGAGCGGACTAGCGGGGGTAGCACCGGGGAGCTGTTTTTT. It is translated as CASSERTSGGSTGELFF.